This passage covers 28 T cell receptor beta chains from one sample sequenced in a study of shared clonotypes between healthy human individuals. Assay: immunoSEQ multiplex PCR; the TCRdb copy retains only in-frame clones and omits some. Of a few million clones listed, 93% were seen once; the top ten hold about 0.39%. Sequencing input: naive CD4+ T cells from PBMCs. As to subset: CD45RA+ positively selected. The receptors come from a young man in good health. Some clones in this sample may be carry-over from other donors' samples.

This rearrangement joins TRBV27 to TRBJ2-7, with D uncertain. Germline assignment: CDR1 MNHEY and CDR2 SMNVEV (reference sequence). The CDR3 spans 16 residues. Trimming took off 1 base at V and 2 bases at J, with 15 bases between the two ends. The CDR3 DNA reads as TGTGCCAGCAGTTTATTTTGGGTAACCCAAGCCTACGAGCAGTACTTC. It yields the protein CASSLFWVTQAYEQYF.

This clone has a single count. The chain is built from TRBV19 and TRBJ2-1, with D unresolved. The length of the CDR3 is 15 residues. The V gene lost 5 bases and the J gene lost 3 bases, with 14 bases spanning the gap. Per germline, CDR1 LNHDA and CDR2 SQIVND (reference sequence). In nucleotides, the CDR3 is TGTGCCAGTAGTGGTTCGGGCGGATTCTACAATGAGCAGTTCTTC. Translating it yields CASSGSGGFYNEQFF. Variable domain in full (rest from reference TRBV19 and TRBJ2-1): DGGITQSPKYLFRKEGQNVTLSCEQNLNHDAMYWYRQDPGQGLRLIYYSQIVNDFQKGDIAEGYSVSREKKESFPLTVTSAQKNPTAFYLCASSGSGGFYNEQFFGPGTRLTVL.

The rearrangement links TRBV7-3 to TRBJ2-1, with TRBD1 identical over 8 bases. The CDR3 totals 17 residues. J lost 4 bases, V lost 4 bases, and 12 bases had no gene match. The V gene's germline CDR1 is SGHTA and CDR2 FQGTGA. The CDR3 here is CASSSLRAGGNYNEQFF. Written as DNA, the CDR3 is TGTGCCAGCAGCTCCCTAAGGGCAGGGGGCAATTACAATGAGCAGTTCTTC.

The chain combines TRBV11-1 with TRBJ2-7; D call uncertain. The CDR3 spans 13 residues. Germline lookup yields CDR1 SGHAT and CDR2 FQDESV (reference sequence). V was cut by 5 bases and J by 2 bases, with 10 bases left in between. CDR3 bases: TGTGCCAGCAGCCTGGACCGAACCTACGAGCAGTACTTC. Encoded protein: CASSLDRTYEQYF.

This chain uses TRBV6-6 with TRBJ2-1; D is possibly TRBD1 or TRBD2 (6 bases each). Trimming pared 5 bases from V and 6 bases from J, leaving 14 bases between. This CDR3 contains 14 residues. CDR1 MNHNY and CDR2 SVGAGI come from the germline V gene (reference sequence). CDR3 region: CASSNVGGFNEQFF. The CDR3 DNA reads as TGTGCCAGCAGTAATGTAGGGGGGTTCAATGAGCAGTTCTTC.

This chain joins TRBV7-9 and TRBJ1-5; D may be TRBD1 (6 bases). The CDR3 length is 15 residues. The V and J ends lost 5 bases and 2 bases respectively, with 13 bases between them. The germline V gene has CDR1 SEHNR and CDR2 FQNEAQ (reference sequence). The CDR3 loop is CASSAKAGGNQPQHF. DNA for the CDR3: TGTGCCAGCAGCGCAAAAGCAGGGGGCAATCAGCCCCAGCATTTT.

This clone was seen a single time. Other DNA sequences from this sample encode an identical CDR3 as well. The rearrangement uses TRBV6-5 and TRBJ2-7; the match to TRBD1 covers 7 bases. Germline CDR1 MNHEY, CDR2 SVGAGI. Trimming took 0 bases from V and 0 from J; bases not matched to a gene: 2. The CDR3 has 15 amino acids. The CDR3 bases are TGTGCCAGCAGTTACTCTAGACAGGGCTCCTACGAGCAGTACTTC. Translated, it gives CASSYSRQGSYEQYF.

The chain joins TRBV28 to TRBJ2-1; D might be TRBD2 (5 bases). The CDR3 loop spans 13 amino acids. V was clipped by 7 bases and J by 5 bases, with 12 bases between them. Germline-derived CDR1 and CDR2 are MDHEN and SYDVKM. CDR3 sequence: CASTPGSNNEQFF. For the CDR3, the DNA is TGTGCCAGCACCCCGGGGTCCAACAATGAGCAGTTCTTC.

A word on this clone: Other DNA sequences in the same sample also yield this CDR3. V and J are TRBV5-1 and TRBJ2-5; D uncertain. The V gene lost 4 bases and the J gene lost 0 bases, with 7 bases spanning the gap. The CDR3 extends over 13 amino acids. Germline V gene lookup returns CDR1 SGHRS and CDR2 YFSETQ. The chain's CDR3 is CASSGGHQETQYF. The CDR3 DNA follows: TGCGCCAGCAGCGGCGGACACCAAGAGACCCAGTACTTC.

The chain combines TRBV7-3 with TRBJ2-7; TRBD2 is a possible D gene (6 bases). The CDR3 length is 13 residues. Trimming took off 2 bases at V and 6 bases at J, with 11 bases between the two ends. Germline V gene lookup returns CDR1 SGHTA and CDR2 FQGTGA. Written as DNA, the CDR3 is TGTGCCAGCAGCTTAGGTCGTAGCGGCGAGCAGTACTTC. Translation: CASSLGRSGEQYF.

This clone was seen more than once but under ten times. The chain recombines TRBV11-2 with TRBJ1-1; maybe TRBD1 (5 bases). CDR3 size: 16 residues. The germline V and J ends were trimmed by 5 bases and 0 bases, with 16 bases remaining between them. The germline V gene encodes CDR1 SGHAT and CDR2 FQNNGV. This CDR3 reads CASSPWPGRVNTEAFF. The CDR3, as DNA: TGTGCCAGCAGCCCTTGGCCGGGACGGGTGAACACTGAAGCTTTCTTT.

The J gene is TRBJ1-1, the V gene TRBV5-8; no clear D gene. Germline V lookup: CDR1 SGHTS, CDR2 YDEGEE. With 0 bases removed from V and 10 bases from J, the gap between germline ends came to 7 bases. The CDR3 loop spans 11 amino acids. CDR3 bases: TGTGCCAGCAGCTTGGGTCCCGTAGCTTTCTTT. The encoded protein is CASSLGPVAFF.

Note on this clone: The same CDR3 is also encoded by other DNA sequences in this sample. This rearrangement joins TRBV7-3 to TRBJ2-1; a possible D gene is TRBD1 (5 bases). The CDR3 runs to 15 residues. Germline CDR1 is SGHTA and CDR2 is FQGTGA. Trimming took 2 bases from V and 4 from J, leaving 12 bases between them. The chain's CDR3 is CASSLGQGSYNEQFF. In DNA, the CDR3 is TGTGCCAGCAGCTTAGGGCAGGGATCATACAATGAGCAGTTCTTC. Full variable domain (rest looked up from reference TRBV7-3 and TRBJ2-1): GAGVSQTPSNKVTEKGKYVELRCDPISGHTALYWYRQSLGQGPEFLIYFQGTGAADDSGLPNDRFFAVRPEGSVSTLKIQRTERGDSAVYLCASSLGQGSYNEQFFGPGTRLTVL.

This sequence joins TRBV7-2 and TRBJ1-5; no definite D call. The V gene lost 1 base and the J gene lost 5 bases, with 9 bases spanning the gap. Germline loops: CDR1 SGHTA, CDR2 FQGNSA. The CDR3 spans 14 residues. The chain's CDR3 is CASSLDINDQPQHF. The CDR3 DNA sequence: TGTGCCAGCAGCTTAGATATTAACGATCAGCCCCAGCATTTT. The full variable domain, in which reference TRBV7-2 and TRBJ1-5 provide the parts outside the CDR3, is GAGVSQSPSNKVTEKGKDVELRCDPISGHTALYWYRQSLGQGLEFLIYFQGNSAPDKSGLPSDRFSAERTGGSVSTLTIQRTQQEDSAVYLCASSLDINDQPQHFGDGTRLSIL.

V usage is TRBV28 and J usage is TRBJ1-2; D is unresolved. V was trimmed by 6 bases and J by 4 bases, leaving 15 bases between them. The length of the CDR3 is 14 residues. Germline V lookup: CDR1 MDHEN, CDR2 SYDVKM. The CDR3 DNA sequence: TGTGCCAGCAGGGGAGGTGTTGGCCCCTATGGCTACACCTTC. Translated: CASRGGVGPYGYTF.

This chain uses TRBV7-8 with TRBJ2-7; a weak D match, TRBD1 (5 bases). This CDR3 is 14 amino acids long. The V gene lost 1 base and the J gene lost 0 bases, with 7 bases spanning the gap. From germline, CDR1 is SGHVS and CDR2 FQNEAQ. The CDR3 DNA sequence: TGTGCCAGCAGCTTAGTTCAGGGCTCCTACGAGCAGTACTTC. It translates to CASSLVQGSYEQYF.

This chain links TRBV30 with TRBJ2-3; D remains ambiguous. This CDR3 spans 11 amino acids. The V gene lost 0 bases and the J gene lost 8 bases, with 6 bases spanning the gap. CDR1 and CDR2 from the germline V gene are GTSNPN and SVGIG (reference sequence). The DNA for the CDR3 is TGTGCCTGGAGTGTATATAGTACGCAGTATTTT. Protein: CAWSVYSTQYF. The whole variable domain, remainder taken from reference TRBV30 and TRBJ2-3, is SQTIHQWPATLVQPVGSPLSLECTVEGTSNPNLYWYRQAAGRGLQLLFYSVGIGQISSEVPQNLSASRPQDRQFILSSKKLLLSDSGFYLCAWSVYSTQYFGPGTRLTVL.

The rearrangement uses TRBV28 and TRBJ1-1; TRBD1 matches 11 bases. CDR3 length: 15 amino acids. V trimming: 2 bases; J trimming: 7 bases; junction bases outside the gene matches: 6. CDR1 MDHEN and CDR2 SYDVKM come from the germline V gene. The CDR3 region is CASSLPGTGGFEAFF. The DNA for the CDR3 is TGTGCCAGCAGTTTACCCGGGACAGGGGGTTTTGAAGCTTTCTTT.

Only a few counts were recorded for this clone. V usage is TRBV25-1 and J usage is TRBJ1-5; tentatively, D is TRBD1 (5 bases). This CDR3 comprises 12 residues. The germline V and J ends were trimmed by 6 bases and 7 bases, with 10 bases remaining between them. Germline loops: CDR1 MGHDK, CDR2 SYGVNS. DNA of the CDR3: TGTGCCAGCAGGACCGGGGCACAGCCCCAGCATTTT. This encodes CASRTGAQPQHF.

This clone has more than one count but fewer than ten. The genes are TRBV5-4 and TRBJ2-6; 11 bases are a match to TRBD1. The CDR3 totals 17 residues. The germline V gene encodes CDR1 SGHNT and CDR2 YYREEE (reference sequence). Trimming removed 4 bases from V and 3 bases from J; junction bases left unmatched: 6. In DNA form, the CDR3 reads TGTGCCAGCAGCCTAGGACAGGGGGCGGTTGGGGCCAACGTCCTGACTTTC. Amino acid sequence: CASSLGQGAVGANVLTF. Filled out from reference TRBV5-4 and TRBJ2-6, the complete variable domain reads ETGVTQSPTHLIKTRGQQVTLRCSSQSGHNTVSWYQQALGQGPQFIFQYYREEENGRGNFPPRFSGLQFPNYSSELNVNALELDDSALYLCASSLGQGAVGANVLTFGAGSRLTVL.

This chain links TRBV2 with TRBJ2-7; tentatively, D is TRBD1 (6 bases). The CDR3 contains 14 residues. CDR1 and CDR2 from the germline V gene are SNHLY and FYNNEI. Trimming took off 8 bases at V and 1 base at J, with 15 bases between the two ends. The CDR3: CASCPEQGSYEQYF. The CDR3 DNA reads TGTGCCAGCTGCCCGGAGCAGGGGTCCTACGAGCAGTACTTC. The complete variable domain, with remaining parts taken from reference TRBV2 and TRBJ2-7, reads EPEVTQTPSHQVTQMGQEVILRCVPISNHLYFYWYRQILGQKVEFLVSFYNNEISEKSEIFDDQFSVERPDGSNFTLKIRSTKLEDSAMYFCASCPEQGSYEQYFGPGTRLTVT.

This clone has just one count. J is TRBJ2-2 and V is TRBV5-4, with 8 bases identical to TRBD1. This CDR3 spans 14 amino acids. J lost 2 bases, V lost 6 bases, and 3 bases had no gene match. Germline CDR1 is SGHNT and CDR2 is YYREEE (reference sequence). The CDR3 here is CASTGTGNTGELFF. DNA for the CDR3: TGTGCCAGCACCGGGACAGGAAACACCGGGGAGCTGTTTTTT.

V usage is TRBV18 and J usage is TRBJ2-5; 7 bases line up with TRBD1. The CDR3 length is 15 residues. V lost 2 bases to trimming and J lost 2 bases; unmatched junction nucleotides: 5. Looked up from germline, CDR1 is KGHSH and CDR2 is LQKENI. The CDR3 is CASSPIGQAQETQYF. The CDR3, as DNA: TGTGCCAGCTCACCAATAGGACAGGCGCAAGAGACCCAGTACTTC.

The chain is built from TRBV18 and TRBJ2-3; D may correspond to TRBD1 or TRBD2 (5 bases each). CDR3 length: 14 amino acids. The V gene's germline CDR1 is KGHSH and CDR2 LQKENI. V gave up 5 bases and J gave up 2 bases, with 11 bases separating them. The CDR3 DNA sequence: TGTGCCAGCTCATGGGGGTCCCCCACAGATACGCAGTATTTT. Residues: CASSWGSPTDTQYF.

This clone has just one count. V usage is TRBV7-9 and J usage is TRBJ2-3; 7 bases are a match to TRBD1. With 5 bases clipped from V and 3 bases from J, the junction kept 5 bases outside the gene matches. The CDR3 sequence is 14 residues long. Germline assignment: CDR1 SEHNR and CDR2 FQNEAQ (reference sequence). In DNA form, the CDR3 reads TGTGCCAGCAGCCCCGACAGGGATACAGATACGCAGTATTTT. Its protein is CASSPDRDTDTQYF.

Details on this clone: The identical CDR3 is also encoded by other nucleotide sequences in the sample. The chain joins TRBV5-1 to TRBJ2-7, with D unresolved. This CDR3 has 11 residues. Between the trimmed V and J ends, which lost 0 bases and 4 bases, there was a span of 2 bases. In germline, CDR1 is SGHRS, CDR2 YFSETQ. In DNA, the CDR3 is TGCGCCAGCAGCTTGGGGTACGAGCAGTACTTC. Residues: CASSLGYEQYF.

The chain has TRBV19 and TRBJ2-3; TRBD1 agrees at 7 bases. CDR3 length: 17 residues. Germline CDR1 reads LNHDA; CDR2 reads SQIVND (reference sequence). V lost 4 bases to trimming and J lost 7 bases; unmatched junction nucleotides: 17. CDR3 protein: CASSKEGAGGIRNTQYF. The CDR3 coding sequence is TGTGCCAGTAGTAAAGAGGGGGCCGGAGGAATCAGAAATACGCAGTATTTT.

The J gene is TRBJ2-2, the V gene TRBV7-9; tentative D call: TRBD2 (5 bases). In germline, CDR1 is SEHNR, CDR2 FQNEAQ (reference sequence). Trimming shortened V by 5 bases and J by 3 bases, and 10 bases separated the two germline ends. This CDR3 is built from 14 residues. CDR3 region: CASSRTSYTGELFF. In nucleotides, the CDR3 is TGTGCCAGCAGCCGCACTAGTTACACCGGGGAGCTGTTTTTT.